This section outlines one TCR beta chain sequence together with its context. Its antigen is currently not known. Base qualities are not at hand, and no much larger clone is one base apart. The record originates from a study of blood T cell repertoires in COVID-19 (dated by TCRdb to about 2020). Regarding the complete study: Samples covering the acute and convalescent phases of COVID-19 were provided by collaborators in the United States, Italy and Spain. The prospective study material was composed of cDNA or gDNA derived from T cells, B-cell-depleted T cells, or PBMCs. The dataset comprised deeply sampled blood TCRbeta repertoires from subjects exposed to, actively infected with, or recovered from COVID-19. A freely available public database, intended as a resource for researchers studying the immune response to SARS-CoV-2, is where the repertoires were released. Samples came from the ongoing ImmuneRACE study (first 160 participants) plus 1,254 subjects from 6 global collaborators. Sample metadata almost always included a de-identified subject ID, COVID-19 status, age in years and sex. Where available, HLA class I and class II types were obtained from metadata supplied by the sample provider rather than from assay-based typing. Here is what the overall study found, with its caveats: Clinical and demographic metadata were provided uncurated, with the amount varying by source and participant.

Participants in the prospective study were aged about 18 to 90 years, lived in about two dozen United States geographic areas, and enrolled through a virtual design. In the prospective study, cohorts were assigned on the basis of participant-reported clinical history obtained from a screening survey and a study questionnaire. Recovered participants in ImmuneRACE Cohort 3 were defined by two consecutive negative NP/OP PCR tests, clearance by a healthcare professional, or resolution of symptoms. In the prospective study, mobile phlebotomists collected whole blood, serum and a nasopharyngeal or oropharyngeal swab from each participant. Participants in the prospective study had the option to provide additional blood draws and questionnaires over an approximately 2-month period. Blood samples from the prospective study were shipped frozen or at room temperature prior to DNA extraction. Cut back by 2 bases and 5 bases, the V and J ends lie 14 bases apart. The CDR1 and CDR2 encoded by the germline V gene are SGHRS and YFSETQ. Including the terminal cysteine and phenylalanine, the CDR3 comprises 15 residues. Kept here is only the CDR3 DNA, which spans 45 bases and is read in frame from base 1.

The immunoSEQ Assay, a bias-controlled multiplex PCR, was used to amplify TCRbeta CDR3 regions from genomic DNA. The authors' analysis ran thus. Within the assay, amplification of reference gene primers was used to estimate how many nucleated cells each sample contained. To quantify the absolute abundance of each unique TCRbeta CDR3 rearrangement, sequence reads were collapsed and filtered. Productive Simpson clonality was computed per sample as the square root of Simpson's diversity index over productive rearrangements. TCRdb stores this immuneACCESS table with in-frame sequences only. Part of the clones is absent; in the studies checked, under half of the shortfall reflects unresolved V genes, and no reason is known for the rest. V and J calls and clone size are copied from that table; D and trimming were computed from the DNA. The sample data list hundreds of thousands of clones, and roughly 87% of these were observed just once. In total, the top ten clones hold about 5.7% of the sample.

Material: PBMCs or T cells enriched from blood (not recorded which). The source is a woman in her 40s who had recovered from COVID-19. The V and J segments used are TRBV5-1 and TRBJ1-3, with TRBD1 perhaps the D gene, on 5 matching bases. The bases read TGCGCCAGCAGCTTCGACAGCGCCCTTCGAAACACCATATATTTT. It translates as CASSFDSALRNTIYF. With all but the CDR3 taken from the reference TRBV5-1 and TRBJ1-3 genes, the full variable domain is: KAGVTQTPRYLIKTRGQQVTLSCSPISGHRSVSWYQQTPGQGLQFLFEYFSETQRNKGNFPGRFSGRQFSNSRSEMNVSTLELGDSALYLCASSFDSALRNTIYFGEGSWLTVV.